This is a list of T cell receptor beta chains from one sample in a study of identical twins. Each CDR3 protein is one row after TCRdb ran MiXCR on the 5' RACE reads. This sample has about 660,000 distinct CDR3 sequences, with 8.5% to 9% found just once. The same data also contributed to another study, on yellow fever vaccine responses in identical twins.

The specimen was PBMCs. The receptors derive from a woman in her late teens or twenties in good health. CDR3s include the opening cysteine and the closing phenylalanine or tryptophan. Fields, in order: V gene, J gene, D gene, clone size, CDR3 DNA, CDR3 protein. The D gene is left open where the match is weak. Clone sizes are given selectively: once, few, many, or a class where the clone is expanded.

TRBV7-9	TRBJ2-3	TRBD2	NA	TGTGCCAGCAGCTTAAGGGCCGCTAGCGGGAGGGTCGATACGCAGTATTTT	CASSLRAASGRVDTQYF
TRBV13	TRBJ2-3	NA	few	TGTGCCAGCAGTAAAAGGTCAGATACGCAGTATTTT	CASSKRSDTQYF
TRBV27	TRBJ2-5	TRBD1	NA	TGTGCCAGCAGTTCCCGGACAGGGGGCGCTTCAGAGACCCAGTACTTC	CASSSRTGGASETQYF
TRBV12-3/TRBV12-4	TRBJ2-2	NA	many	TGTGCCAGCAACCGCCCCGGGAGTTCCGGGGAGCTGTTTTTT	CASNRPGSSGELFF
TRBV20-1	TRBJ2-5	NA	NA	TGCAGTGCTAGAGATAACAGCCCCGGGGAGACCCAGTACTTC	CSARDNSPGETQYF
TRBV20-1	TRBJ2-1	NA	few	TGCAGTGCTAGATTCTACGGTAGCTCCTACAATGAGCAGTTCTTC	CSARFYGSSYNEQFF
TRBV5-1	TRBJ2-1	TRBD1	few	TGCGCCAGCAGCCACCCAAGACAGGGGCGAAATGAGCAGTTCTTC	CASSHPRQGRNEQFF
TRBV11-2	TRBJ2-7	TRBD2	NA	TGTGCCAGCAGCCAACTAGCGGGAGGGCCACTCGAGCAGTACTTC	CASSQLAGGPLEQYF
TRBV20-1	TRBJ2-1	NA	few	TGCAGTGCTAGACCAGGGAAGCTCGCGTACAATGAGCAGTTCTTC	CSARPGKLAYNEQFF
TRBV12-3/TRBV12-4	TRBJ2-7	TRBD1	NA	TGTGCCAGCAGTTTTTGGGGACAGATTCAGTACTTC	CASSFWGQIQYF
TRBV10-3	TRBJ2-6	NA	few	TGTGCCATCAGTTCCGCAGGTCCTGGGGCCAACGTCCTGACTTTC	CAISSAGPGANVLTF
TRBV7-2	TRBJ2-4	NA	many	TGTGCCAGCAGCTTAGTTCCAGCGGGAGCCAAAAACATTCAGTACTTC	CASSLVPAGAKNIQYF